This entry features one T cell receptor beta chain sequence. Its antigen is still unknown. The data were produced by immunoSEQ multiplex PCR, yet TCRdb's version contains in-frame clones alone and is incomplete. This table holds 110,000 to 150,000 clones, about 92% found once. The data belong to a study of T cell responses to AZD1222 COVID-19 vaccine. Study-wide points: Donor demographics were predominantly white British with a female majority; clonal diversity may be underestimated.

The germline V gene encodes CDR1 DFQATT and CDR2 SNEGSKA (reference sequence). The length of the CDR3 is 14 residues. The V end was cut by 3 bases, the J end by 2 bases, with 12 bases between. The receptor comes from an adult who had recovered from COVID-19. This specimen was peripheral blood, taken after recovery from COVID-19. The V call is TRBV20-1, the J call TRBJ2-3; a weak D match, TRBD1 (6 bases). The CDR3 region is CSASKRDTTDTQYF. Here the CDR3 DNA reads TGCAGTGCTAGTAAAAGGGACACCACAGATACGCAGTATTTT.